Listed below are T cell receptor beta chains from one sample, sequenced in a study of blood T cells in healthy people across ages. TCRdb re-derived calls from the 5' RACE reads in MiXCR, one entry per CDR3 protein. Of some 1.1 million distinct CDR3 sequences in the sample, 35% to 45% were seen once. The material sequenced was blood. These receptor sequences come from a young man in good health. Each CDR3 is given with its conserved first and last residue. A D gene is named only where the DNA matches it firmly. Clone size appears in some rows only: once, few, many, or a class for an expanded clone.

CDR3: CASSLRDLGEQFF
DNA: TGTGCCAGCAGTTTACGGGATTTAGGTGAGCAGTTCTTC
length: 13
D: .
V: TRBV12-3/TRBV12-4
size: .
J: TRBJ2-1

CDR3: CASSLEKGGYTEAFF
DNA: TGTGCCAGCAGCTTAGAGAAGGGGGGTTACACTGAAGCTTTCTTT
length: 15
D: .
V: TRBV7-2
size: .
J: TRBJ1-1

CDR3: CASSYGGITDTQYF
DNA: TGTGCCAGCAGTTACGGAGGGATAACAGATACGCAGTATTTT
length: 14
D: .
V: TRBV6-5
size: few
J: TRBJ2-3

CDR3: CASSQTSGTGNNEQYF
DNA: TGCGCCAGCAGCCAAACCTCCGGGACTGGGAACAATGAGCAGTACTTC
length: 16
D: .
V: TRBV4-1
size: .
J: TRBJ2-7

CDR3: CSARSFPGKGESYNEQFF
DNA: TGCAGTGCTAGATCGTTCCCGGGGAAGGGGGAATCCTACAATGAGCAGTTCTTC
length: 18
D: .
V: TRBV20-1
size: .
J: TRBJ2-1

CDR3: CSVEDRTRLSTDAQYF
DNA: TGCAGCGTTGAAGACCGGACTAGGTTGAGCACAGATGCGCAGTATTTT
length: 16
D: TRBD2
V: TRBV29-1
size: few
J: TRBJ2-3

CDR3: CASRSNRENGELFF
DNA: TGTGCCAGCAGATCGAACAGGGAGAACGGGGAGCTGTTTTTT
length: 14
D: .
V: TRBV2
size: .
J: TRBJ2-2

CDR3: CASSLRGGGGYTF
DNA: TGTGCCAGCAGCCTCCGCGGGGGCGGGGGCTACACCTTC
length: 13
D: .
V: TRBV6-5
size: few
J: TRBJ1-2

CDR3: CSARDPPGIYGYTF
DNA: TGCAGTGCTAGAGATCCCCCAGGAATCTATGGCTACACCTTC
length: 14
D: .
V: TRBV20-1
size: few
J: TRBJ1-2

CDR3: CASSLDLTANYGYTF
DNA: TGTGCCAGCAGCTTAGATCTAACAGCTAACTATGGCTACACCTTC
length: 15
D: .
V: TRBV7-9
size: .
J: TRBJ1-2

CDR3: CASSQVGRGGYTF
DNA: TGTGCCAGCAGCCAAGTGGGCAGGGGAGGCTACACCTTC
length: 13
D: .
V: TRBV14
size: few
J: TRBJ1-2

CDR3: CASSVRDRTTDTQYF
DNA: TGTGCCAGCAGTGTTCGGGACAGAACTACAGATACGCAGTATTTT
length: 15
D: TRBD1
V: TRBV6-1
size: .
J: TRBJ2-3

CDR3: CASSVFRGNEQFF
DNA: TGTGCCAGCAGTGTCTTCCGTGGGAATGAGCAGTTCTTC
length: 13
D: .
V: TRBV6-1
size: .
J: TRBJ2-1

CDR3: CASSGRGPANEKLFF
DNA: TGTGCCAGTAGCGGGCGGGGACCGGCTAATGAAAAACTGTTTTTT
length: 15
D: .
V: TRBV19
size: .
J: TRBJ1-4

CDR3: CSARDGGQGSETQYF
DNA: TGCAGTGCTAGAGATGGTGGACAGGGGTCAGAGACCCAGTACTTC
length: 15
D: TRBD1
V: TRBV20-1
size: .
J: TRBJ2-5

CDR3: CASRGDSFYEQYF
DNA: TGTGCCTCCCGTGGGGACAGTTTTTACGAGCAGTACTTC
length: 13
D: TRBD1
V: TRBV30
size: .
J: TRBJ2-7

CDR3: CSVEWVGGYGYTF
DNA: TGCAGCGTTGAATGGGTAGGGGGCTATGGCTACACCTTC
length: 13
D: .
V: TRBV29-1
size: .
J: TRBJ1-2

CDR3: CASSYSFSINEQFF
DNA: TGTGCCAGCAGTTACTCGTTTAGCATCAATGAGCAGTTCTTC
length: 14
D: .
V: TRBV6-2/TRBV6-3
size: .
J: TRBJ2-1

CDR3: CASSPLSTGVMDEQYF
DNA: TGTGCCAGCAGCCCACTATCGACAGGGGTCATGGACGAGCAGTACTTC
length: 16
D: TRBD1
V: TRBV7-2
size: .
J: TRBJ2-7

CDR3: CSARTSGTNEQFF
DNA: TGCAGTGCTCGGACTAGCGGGACTAATGAGCAGTTCTTC
length: 13
D: TRBD2
V: TRBV20-1
size: .
J: TRBJ2-1

CDR3: CASSLLRQGNSPLHF
DNA: TGTGCCAGCAGCTTATTACGGCAGGGTAATTCACCCCTCCACTTT
length: 15
D: .
V: TRBV7-9
size: .
J: TRBJ1-6